Included here is one T cell receptor (beta chain) sequence, with context. This clonotype was recorded many times. Which antigen it targets is not known. Nothing much larger sits one base from this clone, and base qualities are not available. This record comes from a study of identical twins (dated by TCRdb to the mid-2010s). With regard to the full study: To test whether fetal clonotypes persist, this study deep-sequenced TCR alpha and beta repertoires from monozygotic twins, from unrelated adults of various ages, and from cord blood. To rule out contamination, the twin experiments were replicated at different times with different library preparation protocols. General conclusions and limits of the study: Fewer insertions were carried by abundant cord blood beta clonotypes; a weaker similar trend was observed in young adult naive repertoires, while no such trend was observed in memory repertoires. In monozygotic twins, recombination models systematically underestimated out-of-frame TCR alpha sharing, but the models matched the sharing seen between unrelated individuals. Because the same donors could not be followed over many years, the conclusions depended on cross-sectional statistical analysis. Invariant T cells such as MAIT and iNKT could partly confound zero-insertion analyses, though diverse VJ usage argued against this for most clonotypes. Compared with coincidental sharing between unrelated individuals, an excess of low generation-probability sequences was observed among out-of-frame TCR alpha sequences shared between twins. The excess sharing between twins in beta out-of-frame sequences was weaker because fewer shared sequences reduced the signal-to-noise ratio.

Libraries were constructed by 5' RACE. TCRdb lists the instrument as Illumina HiSeq 2000. A universal primer binding site was added through template switching, and the final cDNA carried a unique molecular identifier so that TCR cDNA molecules could be counted accurately. Specific primers in the conserved constant-segment region were used to synthesize first-strand cDNA for the TCR alpha and beta chains. To control for contamination, each cDNA library was double barcoded with a SMART-Mk sample barcode plus Illumina barcodes. TruSeq adapter sequences and Illumina sample barcodes were added in two successive PCR steps. TCR alpha and beta cDNA libraries were sequenced on the Illumina HiSeq platform with custom primers. The source study handled its data this way. Raw reads were processed with MiGEC to extract unique molecular identifiers, and MiXCR was used to determine CDR3 positions. Recombination models were inferred per individual with the repgenHMM and IGoR tools using an EM algorithm. The tcR package in R was used for shared clonotype analysis, with sharing normalized by the product of cloneset sizes. Out-of-frame nonproductive sequences were analyzed to study raw recombination free of thymic and clonal selection effects. TCRdb reran the public reads through fastp at Q25 and MiXCR, keeping productive beta chains. Merged by CDR3 protein, the rows form single entries marked with the most common genes and DNA. What appears here as the V and J calls and clone size reflects TCRdb's work, not the paper's. The sample data list about 1.7 million distinct CDR3 sequences, and roughly 35% of these were observed just once. The top ten hold more than 0.25% of the sample.

From a lookup of the germline V gene, CDR1 and CDR2 are SGHAT and FQNNGV. The CDR3, from cysteine to phenylalanine, totals 16 residues. The read is trimmed to its CDR3 DNA, 48 bases read in frame from base 1. V sheds 3 bases and J sheds 1 base, leaving 13 bases between their ends. Every donor in the study was a healthy Caucasian. The chain was built from TRBV11-2 and TRBJ2-1, with the D call tentatively TRBD1 or TRBD2, each fitting 5 bases. The specimen was cord blood. This sequence originates from a newborn girl in good health. CDR3 sequence: CASSLLAGRSYNEQFF. The bases read TGTGCCAGCAGCTTGTTGGCAGGGAGATCCTACAATGAGCAGTTCTTC.